A selection of T cell receptor beta chains follows, all from one sample in a study of blood T cell repertoires in COVID-19. Data came from immunoSEQ multiplex PCR; TCRdb stores just in-frame clones and leaves some out. Of approximately 330,000 clones in the sample, 70% to 90% were seen once. Sequencing was done on a sample of PBMCs or T cells enriched from blood (not recorded which). The receptors stem from a woman aged 40 to 49 with acute COVID-19. Both conserved end residues are part of each CDR3. A D gene is named only where the DNA matches it firmly. Part of the rows lack a size; the others show once, few, many or a class for expanded clones.

size,V,D,J,CDR3,DNA
-,TRBV5-4,TRBD2,TRBJ2-1,CASSGYGASGRSSYNEQFF,TGTGCCAGCAGCGGCTATGGCGCTAGCGGGAGAAGCTCCTACAATGAGCAGTTCTTC
few,TRBV9,TRBD2,TRBJ2-2,CASSVGTTVTGELFF,TGTGCCAGCAGCGTGGGGACTACAGTCACCGGGGAGCTGTTTTTT
-,TRBV21-1,-,TRBJ1-5,CASGFEQGEIYSNQPQHF,TGTGCCAGCGGATTTGAGCAGGGCGAAATTTATAGCAATCAGCCCCAGCATTTT
-,TRBV19,-,TRBJ1-2,CASRTTGLNYGYTF,TGTGCCAGTAGAACAACAGGGTTGAACTATGGCTACACCTTC
-,TRBV10-1,-,TRBJ1-4,CASSGRGVDEKLFF,TGCGCCAGCAGTGGACGCGGGGTTGATGAAAAACTGTTTTTT
-,TRBV21-1,-,TRBJ2-7,CASSNKASGKVYEQYF,TGTGCCAGCAGCAATAAAGCTAGCGGGAAGGTCTACGAGCAGTACTTC
-,TRBV5-1,TRBD2,TRBJ2-2,CASSLSSGKNTGELFF,TGCGCCAGCAGCTTGTCTAGCGGAAAGAACACCGGGGAGCTGTTTTTT
-,TRBV5-4,-,TRBJ1-1,CASSPPDRHTEAFF,TGTGCCAGCAGCCCCCCGGACAGACACACTGAAGCTTTCTTT
-,TRBV23-1,-,TRBJ1-3,CATVGNTIYF,TGCGCCACTGTAGGAAACACCATATATTTT
-,TRBV6-1,-,TRBJ1-1,CASSEVTGTEAFF,TGTGCCAGCAGTGAAGTGACGGGAACTGAAGCTTTCTTT
-,TRBV4-3,-,TRBJ1-6,CASSQDVGSSYNSPLHF,TGCGCCAGCAGCCAAGACGTCGGGAGCTCCTATAATTCACCCCTCCACTTT
-,TRBV18,-,TRBJ2-5,CASSPGTPRETQYF,TGTGCCAGCTCACCCGGGACTCCCAGAGAGACCCAGTACTTC
-,TRBV28,-,TRBJ1-1,CASSLRARGGVTEAFF,TGTGCCAGCAGTTTAAGGGCGCGAGGCGGGGTCACTGAAGCTTTCTTT
-,TRBV7-9,TRBD1,TRBJ1-2,CASSSQFPGGGYTF,TGTGCCAGCAGCTCCCAATTTCCAGGGGGCGGCTACACCTTC
-,TRBV25-1,-,TRBJ2-5,CASSYGSGQLKETQYF,TGTGCCAGCTCATACGGCTCTGGACAGCTAAAAGAGACCCAGTACTTC
-,TRBV7-9,-,TRBJ2-2,CASSSLRERKTGELFF,TGTGCCAGCAGCTCCCTCCGGGAGCGTAAAACCGGGGAGCTGTTTTTT
-,TRBV11-2,-,TRBJ2-3,CASSPGTRDTQYF,TGTGCCAGCAGCCCCGGGACTCGAGATACGCAGTATTTT
-,TRBV2,TRBD1,TRBJ1-2,CASRWTGEGYTF,TGTGCCAGCAGATGGACAGGGGAAGGCTACACCTTC
-,TRBV28,-,TRBJ1-4,CASSLGGGSNEKLFF,TGTGCCAGCAGTTTGGGGGGGGGATCTAATGAAAAACTGTTTTTT
-,TRBV2,TRBD1,TRBJ2-7,CASTPVTGPYEQYF,TGTGCCAGCACTCCCGTGACAGGGCCCTACGAGCAGTACTTC